The subject of this entry is one T cell receptor (beta chain). Its cognate antigen is unknown. Noted treatment: roughly 10-day PBMC culture with coronavirus spike peptide pools or control peptides (ViraFEST assay). The sample belongs to a study of vaccination and CD4 T cells after COVID-19. Turning to the study itself: The stimulus for the cells was overlapping spike peptides derived from SARS-CoV-2, HCoV-NL63, HCoV-OC43 and HCoV-229E.

The study sequenced cultured CD4+ T cell DNA using the Oncomine TCR Beta short-read assay. Using the QIAamp micro DNA kit, genomic DNA was extracted from the CD4+ T cells that had been cultured. Each CDR3 protein is one row after TCRdb ran MiXCR on the PCR reads. The top ten hold approximately 4.4% of the sample, which has about 15,000 distinct CDR3 sequences, roughly 50% seen once. This CDR3 comprises 14 residues. Germline V CDR1 and CDR2: SGHVS, FQNEAQ. V dropped 0 bases and J dropped 4 bases, with 7 bases sitting between them. Sequencing used CD4+ T cells from blood, cultured in vitro, obtained before SARS-CoV-2 vaccination. This TCR was sampled from a human donor who had recovered from COVID-19. J is TRBJ1-5 and V is TRBV7-8; D remains unclear. This CDR3 is CASSLAGSNQPQHF. CDR3 nucleotide sequence: TGTGCCAGCAGCTTAGCGGGGAGTAATCAGCCCCAGCATTTT.